The rows below give T cell receptor beta chains drawn from one sample of a study of cytomegalovirus exposure and HLA in healthy donors. The assay was immunoSEQ multiplex PCR, and TCRdb's table has in-frame clones only and misses some. Of tens of thousands of clones listed, 75% are singletons. The sample consisted of PBMCs. Receptors originate from a middle-aged woman in good health and CMV-seropositive. CDR3s include the opening cysteine and the closing phenylalanine or tryptophan. A D gene is named only where the DNA matches it firmly. Expanded clones get a size class; other rows say once, few or many, or leave the size out.

>.|.|14|TRBJ1-2|TRBV9
TGTGCCAGCAGCGTAGGGACAGATAACTATGGCTACACCTTC
CASSVGTDNYGYTF
>TRBD1|.|15|TRBJ1-2|TRBV5-1
TGCGCCAGCAGCTTGGCAGCAGGGGGCTTTCGTGGCTACACCTTC
CASSLAAGGFRGYTF
>TRBD1|.|15|TRBJ2-3|TRBV5-4
TGTGCCAGCAACCCGGGACAGGTCAACACAGATACGCAGTATTTT
CASNPGQVNTDTQYF
>TRBD1|few|17|TRBJ2-2|TRBV18
TGTGCCAGCTCACCAAGACAGGGGGACTTTAACACCGGGGAGCTGTTTTTT
CASSPRQGDFNTGELFF
>.|once|13|TRBJ1-1|TRBV7-2
TGTGCCAGCAGCCGACAGGCGAACACTGAAGCTTTCTTT
CASSRQANTEAFF
>TRBD2|.|15|TRBJ2-1|TRBV7-9
TGTGCCAGCAGCTTAGGCGGGGGGGCGAAGGTTGAGCAGTTCTTC
CASSLGGGAKVEQFF
>TRBD1|.|17|TRBJ2-4|TRBV7-9
TGTGCCAGCACCGATACAGGGGGACAGGGGGCCAAAAACATTCAGTACTTC
CASTDTGGQGAKNIQYF
>TRBD2|.|13|TRBJ2-7|TRBV29-1
TGCAGCGTTGTAGGCGGGGGGATGAACGAGCAGTACTTC
CSVVGGGMNEQYF
>TRBD1|once|15|TRBJ1-1|TRBV5-6
TGTGCCAGCAGCTTTGGGACAGACCGAGGGACTGAAGCTTTCTTT
CASSFGTDRGTEAFF
>.|.|13|TRBJ2-2|TRBV15
TGTGCCACCAGCAGAGCCCAGGGGTGGGAGCTGTTTTTT
CATSRAQGWELFF
>TRBD1|.|16|TRBJ1-2|TRBV4-2
TGTGCCAGCAGCCAGGCCGGGACAGGGGAGGGCTATGGCTACACCTTC
CASSQAGTGEGYGYTF
>TRBD1|few|16|TRBJ1-1|TRBV9
TGTGCCAGCAGCGTGGGGACAGGGGTCGGCAACACTGAAGCTTTCTTT
CASSVGTGVGNTEAFF
>TRBD1|few|15|TRBJ2-1|TRBV29-1
TGCAGCGTTGAAGGGGTCGGACAGGGTCTAAATGAGCAGTTCTTC
CSVEGVGQGLNEQFF
>.|.|15|TRBJ2-7|TRBV7-9
TGTGCCAGCAGCGCCAACCGAACAGTTACCTACGAGCAGTACTTC
CASSANRTVTYEQYF
>.|.|18|TRBJ2-7|TRBV18
TGTGCCAGCTCACCACGGTTATCAGGGGAAACCACCTCCTACGAGCAGTACTTC
CASSPRLSGETTSYEQYF
>.|.|14|TRBJ2-7|TRBV5-1
TGCGCCAGCAGCTTGGAAGGGGGACCCTACGAGCAGTACTTC
CASSLEGGPYEQYF
>.|.|15|TRBJ1-5|TRBV7-2
TGTGCCAGCAGCCCCTACTTGGGGGCCCAACAGCCCCAGCATTTT
CASSPYLGAQQPQHF
>.|many|15|TRBJ2-2|TRBV25-1
TGTGCCAGCAGTGAATCGATAGGGGGCACCGGGGAGCTGTTTTTT
CASSESIGGTGELFF
>TRBD1|.|14|TRBJ1-6|TRBV5-1
TGCGCCAGCAGCACTGGACAGGGAGGATCACCCCTCCACTTT
CASSTGQGGSPLHF
>.|.|13|TRBJ1-1|TRBV19
TGTGCCAGTAGTGGCAGTTTGAACACTGAAGCTTTCTTT
CASSGSLNTEAFF
>TRBD2|.|17|TRBJ2-7|TRBV28
TGTGCCAGCAGTTATAGAATAGCGGGGGGTCCCTCCTACGAGCAGTACTTC
CASSYRIAGGPSYEQYF
>TRBD1|.|15|TRBJ1-1|TRBV11-2
TGTGCCAGCAGCTGGAGACAGGGATTGGACACTGAAGCTTTCTTT
CASSWRQGLDTEAFF
>TRBD2|.|15|TRBJ2-7|TRBV7-9
TGTGCCAGCAGCTTAGCGCGGGGGGAGGGCACCCCCCCGTACTTC
CASSLARGEGTPPYF
>.|few|17|TRBJ1-1|TRBV27
TGTGCCAGCAGACAACAGGGCCTGTATTCGATGAACACTGAAGCTTTCTTT
CASRQQGLYSMNTEAFF
>.|.|17|TRBJ2-7|TRBV21-1
TGTGCCAGCAGCAAAGATCAGTACGAACAGGGCTCCTACGAGCAGTACTTC
CASSKDQYEQGSYEQYF
>TRBD1|.|15|TRBJ2-2|TRBV7-2
TGTGCCAGCAGCTCTAGGACAGGGGGAACCGGGGAGCTGTTTTTT
CASSSRTGGTGELFF
>TRBD1|.|14|TRBJ1-4|TRBV14
TGTGCCAGCAGCCGAAGTAGGGGACAGGAAAAACTGTTTTTT
CASSRSRGQEKLFF
>.|.|16|TRBJ1-4|TRBV7-9
TGTGCCAGCAGCCTCTTGGGGCAGGGGTATGGTGAAAAACTGTTTTTT
CASSLLGQGYGEKLFF
>.|.|12|TRBJ1-1|TRBV28
TGTGCCAGCAGCCTGGACAGCTCTGAAGCTTTCTTT
CASSLDSSEAFF
>.|.|15|TRBJ1-2|TRBV30
TGTGCCTGGAGAACCCCGGGACGGGGGGACTATGGCTACACCTTC
CAWRTPGRGDYGYTF
>.|.|20|TRBJ2-3|TRBV5-1
TGCGCCAGCAGCTTGACTCTCCCAGTCGCGGGGCCGTCTAGCACAGATACGCAGTATTTT
CASSLTLPVAGPSSTDTQYF
>TRBD1|.|14|TRBJ1-1|TRBV6-5
TGTGCCAGCAGAAGGACAGGGGGCGGAACTGAAGCTTTCTTT
CASRRTGGGTEAFF
>.|.|14|TRBJ2-2|TRBV6-5
TGTGCCAGCAGTTACAGGGGGTACGGCGGGGAGCTGTTTTTT
CASSYRGYGGELFF
>.|.|16|TRBJ1-5|TRBV2
TGTGCCAGCTATGGCGGAGGAGGAAATAGCAATCAGCCCCAGCATTTT
CASYGGGGNSNQPQHF
>TRBD1|.|14|TRBJ2-7|TRBV7-9
TGTGCCAGCAGCCGTGGACAGGGGGCGGCCGAGCAGTACTTC
CASSRGQGAAEQYF
>.|few|14|TRBJ1-6|TRBV10-3
TGTGCCATCTCGACAGATTCCAATAATTCACCCCTCCACTTT
CAISTDSNNSPLHF
>.|.|15|TRBJ1-4|TRBV18
TGTGCCAGCTCACCACCATCAGGCATGAATGAAAAACTGTTTTTT
CASSPPSGMNEKLFF
>TRBD1|.|16|TRBJ2-7|TRBV7-8
TGTGCCAGCAGCAAGGAGTTGGGACAGGGGTACTACGAGCAGTACTTC
CASSKELGQGYYEQYF
>TRBD1|.|13|TRBJ2-7|TRBV15
TGTGCCACCAGCGGACAGGGGATGAGGGAGCAGTACTTC
CATSGQGMREQYF
>.|.|14|TRBJ2-3|TRBV7-3
TGTGCCAGCAGCGGACCGGGGTCCCCTGATACGCAGTATTTT
CASSGPGSPDTQYF
>.|.|16|TRBJ1-4|TRBV19
TGTGCCAGTAGTATAGTTCCCGGGAGGCTAGGGGAAAAACTGTTTTTT
CASSIVPGRLGEKLFF
>.|.|14|TRBJ1-6|TRBV2
TGTGCCAGCAGTGAACAACAGGCGGATTCACCCCTCCACTTT
CASSEQQADSPLHF
>.|few|13|TRBJ1-5|TRBV21-1
TGTGCCAGCAGCACCACACGCAATCAGCCCCAGCATTTT
CASSTTRNQPQHF
>TRBD2|few|16|TRBJ2-7|TRBV2
TGTGCCAGCGCGATGGCTAGCGGGGACCGCTCCTACGAGCAGTACTTC
CASAMASGDRSYEQYF
>.|.|15|TRBJ2-7|TRBV4-3
TGCGCCAGCAGCCAAGATCCAGGGGATAACTACGAGCAGTACTTC
CASSQDPGDNYEQYF
>TRBD1|once|13|TRBJ2-2|TRBV12-5
TGTGCTAGTGTAAGGGACAGCACCGGGGAGCTGTTTTTT
CASVRDSTGELFF
>TRBD1|few|14|TRBJ1-5|TRBV19
TGTGCCAGTAGTTTCAGGGGGCTTGATCAGCCCCAGCATTTT
CASSFRGLDQPQHF
>.|once|14|TRBJ2-7|TRBV7-9
TGTGCCAGCAGCAAGGACAGCCCCGCCTACGAGCAGTACTTC
CASSKDSPAYEQYF
>TRBD1|.|16|TRBJ2-2|TRBV19
TGTGCCAGTAGTAGAACCGGGACAGGGGGAACCGGGGAGCTGTTTTTT
CASSRTGTGGTGELFF
>.|.|13|TRBJ1-1|TRBV15
TGTGCCACCAGCAGAGACAAGAACACTGAAGCTTTCTTT
CATSRDKNTEAFF
>TRBD2|once|17|TRBJ2-2|TRBV6-1
TGTGCCAGCAGTGAAAATCGGCTAGCGGGGGAAACCGGGGAGCTGTTTTTT
CASSENRLAGETGELFF
>.|.|15|TRBJ1-3|TRBV7-9
TGTTCCAGCACCCAGAGGATGGCAGCTGGAAACACCATATATTTT
CSSTQRMAAGNTIYF
>TRBD2|.|16|TRBJ2-3|TRBV19
TGTGCCAGTAGCTCGATGGGACTAGCAGGCACAGATACGCAGTATTTT
CASSSMGLAGTDTQYF
>.|.|13|TRBJ1-5|TRBV5-6
TGTGCCAGCAGTAGAGATAGCAATCAGCCCCAGCATTTT
CASSRDSNQPQHF